This T cell receptor (beta chain) was documented in a study of cytotoxic CD8 clonotypes in ibrutinib-treated CLL. This clone was recorded a few times. The CDR3 spans 16 residues. V lost 1 base and J lost 0; bases outside the gene matches: 2. Germline values: CDR1 SGHTA, CDR2 FQGNSA. Assay: immunoSEQ multiplex PCR; the TCRdb copy retains only in-frame clones and omits some. The sample has over 120,000 clones, about 70% seen once. The J gene is TRBJ2-1, the V gene TRBV7-2, with 8 positions matching TRBD1. Source: PBMCs, taken after 24 months of ibrutinib treatment. The receptor was isolated from a human donor with chronic lymphocytic leukemia. CDR3 DNA: TGTGCCAGCAGCTTAGTCGGGACAGGCTCCTACAATGAGCAGTTCTTC. This encodes CASSLVGTGSYNEQFF.